This TCR beta chain was retrieved from a study of cytotoxic CD8 clonotypes in ibrutinib-treated CLL (dated by TCRdb to about 2021). The study in broad terms: The cohort was composed of 11 relapsed/refractory and roughly 15 treatment-naive patients; IGHV unmutated status was identified in around 17 patients. Partial responses were observed in about 24 patients and complete responses in 2; after a median follow-up of around 68 months, remission was maintained in 15 or so patients and progression was observed in around twelve. Response samples were taken after a median of 12 months on treatment, ranging from about 6 to 40 months. On average, each sample yielded 255,043 productive templates and about 100,000 productive rearrangements. Of the 90 or so participants in the trial, 25 to 30 had longitudinal samples available. Cryopreserved peripheral blood mononuclear cells were collected before treatment, at response, and at either disease progression or sustained remission. Every remission and progressive disease sample was obtained while ibrutinib was still being received by the patients.

As for this clone: It lacks a known antigen. One base away there is no much larger clone; base qualities are not given.

For TCR beta library preparation, roughly 2 micrograms of genomic DNA were extracted from the cryopreserved PBMCs. Longitudinal blood samples from CLL patients on ibrutinib monotherapy were analyzed using high-throughput TCR beta sequencing. The patients took part in an open-label, single-center phase 2 trial of ibrutinib monotherapy. What the authors observed across the whole study: Baseline clonality was found to be higher than that of age-matched healthy donors and was strongly correlated with circulating CD8+ T-cell counts. Sampling times were not matched between patients in sustained remission and patients whose disease was progressing, and lymph node repertoires were not examined. Public clonotypes were found to be uncommon and were observed to contract or remain stable during treatment; the increase in clonality was shown to reflect expansion of private clonotypes at ibrutinib response. Clonality rose at ibrutinib response, remained stable during sustained remission, and dropped back toward baseline at progression.

Each clonotype received, on average, about 9.7x coverage in deep resolution sequencing performed on a MiSeq, where the target depth lay between 1 in 1 million and 1 in 200,000 T cells. The immunoSEQ hsTCRB Kit was used to generate TCR beta libraries. Concerning the study's data processing: ImmunoSEQ Data Assistant and ImmunoSEQ Analyzer were used for data analysis, and V, D and J genes were assigned according to IMGT definitions. Clonality, which ranges from 0 to 1, was calculated as one minus the normalized Shannon entropy of productive rearrangement frequencies. Public clonotype analysis was restricted to overrepresented clonotypes comprising at least 0.05% of each patient's repertoire. Repertoires from around 13 age-matched healthy donors in immuneACCESS were used as clonality controls. The table comes from immuneACCESS by way of TCRdb, which keeps in-frame sequences with V and J called. Part of the clones is missing from these tables; in studies checked, under half for an unresolved V gene and the rest for unknown reasons. V and J calls and clone size are as listed in that table; D and trimming were resolved from the DNA. Here the sample has around 150,000 clones; around 80% occur a single time. Of the sample, 7.5% to 8% is held by the ten largest clones.

The source was PBMCs, collected after 36 months of ibrutinib treatment. This TCR was recovered from a human donor with chronic lymphocytic leukemia.

The CDR3 protein: CASSFAGDVETQYF. The bases read TGTGCCAGCAGTTTTGCAGGGGACGTGGAGACCCAGTACTTC. This chain is built from TRBV28 and TRBJ2-5; the D region possibly corresponds to TRBD1 (6 bases align). For CDR1 and CDR2, the germline V gene lists MDHEN and SYDVKM. The CDR3 numbers 14 residues from cysteine through phenylalanine. This entry keeps only the CDR3 DNA: 42 bases, framed from base 1. Cut back by 3 bases and 5 bases, the V and J ends lie 13 bases apart.